The clone carrying this T cell receptor (beta chain) was found a few times. The antigen remains undetermined. Reverse transcribing all isolated RNA meant expressed TCRB transcripts were sequenced. Sequencing used immunoSEQ multiplex PCR; TCRdb keeps in-frame clones, though not all of them. The sample yields 350,000 to 400,000 clones, about 15% seen once. This entry comes from a study of beta chain features in type 1 diabetes. Study outcomes and limitations: Relative to healthy donors, patients appeared to have naive, central memory and Treg TCRB repertoires that were more similar.

V shed 0 bases, J shed 6 bases, and the junction held 6 bases outside the gene matches. The CDR3 has 15 residues. Germline values: CDR1 GTSNPN, CDR2 SVGIG (reference sequence). The chain has TRBV30 and TRBJ2-1, with TRBD2 matching 9 bases. The TCR comes from a woman under 30 in good health. The sample was naive CD4+ T cells from blood. DNA for the CDR3: TGTGCCTGGAGTGTTCTAGCGGGAAGGATCAATGAGCAGTTCTTC. It is translated as CAWSVLAGRINEQFF.